This TCR beta chain was observed in a study of blood T cells in healthy people across ages (dated by TCRdb to the mid-2010s). In terms of the full investigation: In model experiments, template switching captured about one uniquely barcoded TCR beta cDNA molecule for every two T cells. To track age-related changes in TCR beta repertoire diversity, the study relied on deep sequencing normalized with unique cDNA molecular identifiers. Four age groups were formed from the donors: young (average about 15 years), middle-aged (approximately 40), aged (62) and long-lived (approximately 78). To avoid experimental bias, donors of different ages were distributed randomly across sequencing lanes. Two additional independent replicas of 1 million unique cDNA reads from the same blood draw were analyzed for two donors (one aged 18 to 30 and one aged 80 or older).

Concerning this clonotype itself: No cognate antigen has been identified for it. One base away there is no much larger clone; base qualities are not given.

From V the trimming removes 3 bases and from J it removes 5 bases, while the gene matches leave 5 bases of the junction unaccounted for. From a lookup of the germline V gene (reference sequence), CDR1 and CDR2 are SEHNR and FQNEAQ. The CDR3 holds 14 amino acids from the cysteine to the phenylalanine. CDR3 DNA only is kept here, 42 bases in frame from base 1. Results the study describes overall, beyond this receptor: Compared with the aged group, more naive CD4+ T cells, fewer expanded clones and increased TCR diversity were shown by the long-lived group, suggesting age selection. The percentage of naive T cells measured by flow cytometry correlated strongly with observed TCR beta diversity. Observed TCR beta diversity per million T cells fell roughly linearly with age, and a significant reduction was already apparent by age approximately 40. The CMV infection status of donors was not known, potentially confounding age-related changes in expanded clonotypes. Since profiling was done on bulk unsorted PBMCs, naive and antigen-experienced compartments could not be conclusively compared. Estimates of total diversity based on one million sequenced T cells were considered lower bounds and underestimates.

Systemically healthy Caucasian individuals from Russia, 39 in total and aged roughly 6 to 90 years, were included as donors. Ten milliliters of peripheral blood were drawn from each donor into EDTA-treated Vacutainer tubes. Ficoll-Paque density-gradient centrifugation was used to isolate PBMCs, with at least 6 million obtained per sample. Trizol reagent was used to extract total RNA from PBMCs, with at least 6 micrograms per sample. For every donor, an aliquot of PBMCs went through flow cytometry to measure the percentages of naive CD45RAhigh/CD27high T cells. The library was made by 5' RACE. These reads were obtained on an Illumina HiSeq 2500. The second PCR ran for about 6 to 12 cycles and used a J-beta primer mix along with a sample-barcoded 5' primer. A unique molecular identifier was introduced onto each TCR beta cDNA molecule by a template-switch 5' adaptor carrying 12 random nucleotides. Each sample yielded at least 2.5 million CDR3-containing paired-end reads. All of the RNA was converted into first-strand cDNA using the Mint cDNA synthesis kit, with a TRBC-specific oligonucleotide serving as the primer. After uracil-DNA glycosylase treatment, a first 18-cycle PCR used universal primers M1SS and BC2_uni_R on all cDNA. For the original study's pipeline: Each sample was normalized by randomly selecting 1 million high-quality reads, each carrying a distinct molecular identifier. Instead of being binned into consensus sequences, reads that shared molecular identifiers were thrown out. MiTCR, run with a Q25 quality threshold and the strictest error-elimination algorithm, handled CDR3 identification, clonotype clustering and error correction. A nonparametric unseen species model with Euler transformation was used to estimate lower-bound total TCR beta diversity. The public sequencing data were trimmed at Q25 with fastp and processed into clonotypes with MiXCR by TCRdb, which kept only in-frame beta chains. A single entry per CDR3 protein holds the most common genes and DNA from its merged rows. TCRdb's processing, not the authors', yielded these V and J calls. The table for this sample lists hundreds of thousands of distinct CDR3 sequences; about 54% of them were counted only once. The top ten hold over 30% of the sample.

The sequencing input was blood. This TCR came from a man aged 60 to 75 in good health. The chain links TRBV7-9 with TRBJ2-5; TRBD2 lines up with 8 middle nucleotides. The CDR3 corresponds to CASSFPRGRETQYF. The bases read TGTGCCAGCAGCTTCCCCCGCGGGAGGGAGACCCAGTACTTC.